The entry below gives a single TCR beta chain sequence along with its context. Its antigen is still unknown. This sample is part of a study of T cell responses to AZD1222 COVID-19 vaccine. Study results and caveats: Of the AZD1222 recipients, only 5 to 7 were seropositive at baseline. Spike-wide vaccine-associated CD4 TCRs dominated at 160-218 and 743-854.

TCRdb's table, derived via immunoSEQ multiplex PCR, lists solely in-frame clones and lacks some. Of around 160,000 clones listed, approximately 90% were seen once; the top ten hold around 5%. This CDR3 region has 14 residues. CDR1 is KGHSH and CDR2 is LQKENI in the germline V gene. V was trimmed by 3 bases and J by 5 bases, leaving 13 bases between them. The specimen was peripheral blood, collected on day 0 of AZD1222 vaccination. This receptor was identified in an adult in good health. This chain connects TRBV18 to TRBJ1-1; D is perhaps TRBD1 (6 bases). The CDR3 loop is CASSPQGSGTEAFF. CDR3 bases: TGTGCCAGCTCACCCCAGGGGAGCGGTACTGAAGCTTTCTTT.